A selection of T cell receptor beta chains follows, all from one sample in a study of blood T cell repertoires in COVID-19. Libraries were prepared by immunoSEQ multiplex PCR; TCRdb keeps only in-frame clonotypes and omits some of them. Of 60,000 or so clones in the sample, around 85% were seen once. The sequencing sample was made of peripheral blood. The receptors shown here come from a human donor in a cohort sampled during active COVID-19. The CDR3 runs from the conserved cysteine through the conserved F or W. The D gene is left open where the match is weak. The size of a clone is reported for some rows only, either as once, few or many, or as a class for expanded clones.

size,V,D,J,DNA,CDR3
.,TRBV5-4,.,TRBJ1-3,TGTGCCAGCAGCTTTATCGGGGCTGGAAACACCATATATTTT,CASSFIGAGNTIYF
.,TRBV9,TRBD2,TRBJ2-3,TGTGCCAGCAGCGCACCCCGGGGGACTAGCGGGGGGAGCACAGATACGCAGTATTTT,CASSAPRGTSGGSTDTQYF
.,TRBV7-9,TRBD2,TRBJ2-3,TGTGCCAGCAGTTCCTCCGGGACTAGCGGGGCCGCAGGTACGCAGTATTTT,CASSSSGTSGAAGTQYF
.,TRBV19,.,TRBJ1-5,TGTGCCAGTAGTCCAGGGGTGAATCAGCCCCAGCATTTT,CASSPGVNQPQHF
.,TRBV2,.,TRBJ2-5,TGTGCCAGCCTTTCTTGGGGCGCACAAGAGACCCAGTACTTC,CASLSWGAQETQYF
.,TRBV6-5,.,TRBJ2-7,TGTGCCACGGAGGGGCGGCTTTCCTACGAGCAGTACTTC,CATEGRLSYEQYF
.,TRBV5-1,TRBD1,TRBJ2-7,TGCGCCAGCAGCTTCGGGACAGGCCACTACGAGCAGTACTTC,CASSFGTGHYEQYF
.,TRBV7-2,.,TRBJ2-7,TGTGCCAGCAGCTCCCGACGGGCCTACGAGCAGTACTTC,CASSSRRAYEQYF
.,TRBV5-4,TRBD1,TRBJ1-3,TGTGCCAGCAGCAAGGAGGGGGCGGCAGGAAACACCATATATTTT,CASSKEGAAGNTIYF
.,TRBV29-1,.,TRBJ2-3,TGCAGCGTTGGGCACAGGTACACAGATACGCAGTATTTT,CSVGHRYTDTQYF
.,TRBV5-6,.,TRBJ2-7,TGTGCCAGCAGCTTGCCCACGGGGAGCTCCTACGAGCAGTACTTC,CASSLPTGSSYEQYF
.,TRBV10-3,.,TRBJ2-2,TGTGCCATCAGGTCGGGGAGCGGGGAGCTGTTTTTT,CAIRSGSGELFF
.,TRBV30,.,TRBJ1-6,TGTGCCTGGACACAGGACTATAATTCACCCCTCCACTTT,CAWTQDYNSPLHF
.,TRBV9,TRBD2,TRBJ2-5,TGTGCCAGCAGCGCGGCTAGCGGGGGGGCATGGGAGACCCAGTACTTC,CASSAASGGAWETQYF
.,TRBV19,.,TRBJ2-7,TGTGCCAGTAGGGACCCAGGGGACTCCTACGAGCAGTACTTC,CASRDPGDSYEQYF
.,TRBV7-9,TRBD2,TRBJ2-1,TGTGCCAGCAGCTTAGTAAGCGGGGGGTCAACCTACAATGAGCAGTTCTTC,CASSLVSGGSTYNEQFF
.,TRBV7-2,.,TRBJ1-2,TGTGCCAGCAGCTTAACCCCAGGCATTCGCTTAGACACCTTC,CASSLTPGIRLDTF
.,TRBV6-5,TRBD1,TRBJ1-6,TGTGCCAGCAGACAGGGGGATTCACCCCTCCACTTT,CASRQGDSPLHF
.,TRBV7-8,.,TRBJ1-2,TGTGCCAGCAGCTTATTCGCGGCAGACTTCTATGGCTACACCTTC,CASSLFAADFYGYTF
.,TRBV6-2/TRBV6-3,.,TRBJ1-2,TGTGCCAGCAGTCCCCCAGCAGGAAACTATGGCTACACCTTC,CASSPPAGNYGYTF
.,TRBV2,TRBD1,TRBJ1-2,TGTGCCAGCAGTGACGCCACAGGGGGTAGGATCTATGGCTACACCTTC,CASSDATGGRIYGYTF
.,TRBV6-2/TRBV6-3,.,TRBJ2-3,TGTGCCAGCAGTTACTCGATCAGGGTAGGGACAGATACGCAGTATTTT,CASSYSIRVGTDTQYF
.,TRBV24-1,.,TRBJ2-1,TGTGCCACCAGTGATGTGTCCTTGACGGGGGAGCAGTTCTTC,CATSDVSLTGEQFF
.,TRBV6-2/TRBV6-3,TRBD2,TRBJ2-3,TGTGCCAGCAGTCCCGCTCTAGCGGACCTCACAGATACGCAGTATTTT,CASSPALADLTDTQYF
.,TRBV27,.,TRBJ2-2,TGTGCCAGCAGTTTATCATTTAGCACCGGGGAGCTGTTTTTT,CASSLSFSTGELFF
.,TRBV12-3/TRBV12-4,.,TRBJ1-2,TGTGCCAGCAGCATGGAGGGACATGGCTACACCTTC,CASSMEGHGYTF
.,TRBV6-5,.,TRBJ2-3,TGTGCCAGCAGCTTCATCCCGGGAGCCGATACGCAGTATTTT,CASSFIPGADTQYF
.,TRBV4-3,.,TRBJ1-2,TGCGCCAGCAGCCAAGTATCGGGGGATGGGGGCTACACCTTC,CASSQVSGDGGYTF
.,TRBV9,.,TRBJ2-2,TGTGCCAGCAGCCTTAGGACTACGCAGAACACCGGGGAGCTGTTTTTT,CASSLRTTQNTGELFF
.,TRBV11-2,TRBD1,TRBJ1-2,TGTGCCAGCAGTCAGAGAAGGCAGGGGGCGATTAACTATGGCTACACCTTC,CASSQRRQGAINYGYTF
.,TRBV18,.,TRBJ1-2,TGTGCCAGCTCACCAATGCAGCCCAGGGACTATGGCTACACCTTC,CASSPMQPRDYGYTF
few,TRBV5-4,.,TRBJ1-1,TGTGCCAGCAGCTTATCCCCTAACACTGAAGCTTTCTTT,CASSLSPNTEAFF
.,TRBV18,.,TRBJ1-1,TGTGCCAGCTCACCGGGGACAAACGGACGGAACACTGAAGCTTTCTTT,CASSPGTNGRNTEAFF
.,TRBV19,.,TRBJ2-2,TGTGCCAGTAGTATAGATCATTTATCCCCCGAGGGCACCGGGGAGCTGTTTTTT,CASSIDHLSPEGTGELFF
.,TRBV6-2/TRBV6-3,TRBD1,TRBJ1-5,TGTGCCAGCAGTTACCCCAGGGGGCTGGGGCAGCCCCAGCATTTT,CASSYPRGLGQPQHF
few,TRBV6-2/TRBV6-3,TRBD1,TRBJ1-5,TGTGCCAGCAGTTACAGTAGGACAGGGGGCGAACAGCCCCAGCATTTT,CASSYSRTGGEQPQHF
.,TRBV12-3/TRBV12-4,.,TRBJ1-6,TGTGCCAGCAGTTTGGGGGGGGTACTCCACTTT,CASSLGGVLHF
.,TRBV24-1,.,TRBJ1-2,TGTGCCACCAGCGACAGGTCTAACTATGGCTACACCTTC,CATSDRSNYGYTF
.,TRBV9,TRBD1,TRBJ2-4,TGTGCCAGCAGTGACCGGGACAGCGGAAACATTCAGTACTTC,CASSDRDSGNIQYF
few,TRBV10-1,TRBD1,TRBJ1-5,TGCGCCAGCAGTGACCAGACAGGGGCCAATCAGCCCCAGCATTTT,CASSDQTGANQPQHF
.,TRBV5-5,.,TRBJ1-5,TGTGCCAGCAGCTTGGGGGGGACATTTGACAATCAGCCCCAGCATTTT,CASSLGGTFDNQPQHF
.,TRBV24-1,TRBD1,TRBJ1-1,TGTGCCACCAGTGATCCCCGACAGGGGGACACTGAAGCTTTCTTT,CATSDPRQGDTEAFF
once,TRBV7-2,TRBD2,TRBJ2-1,TGTGCCAGCAGCCCTCCGGGGGGGCCGAGTAATGAGCAGTTCTTC,CASSPPGGPSNEQFF